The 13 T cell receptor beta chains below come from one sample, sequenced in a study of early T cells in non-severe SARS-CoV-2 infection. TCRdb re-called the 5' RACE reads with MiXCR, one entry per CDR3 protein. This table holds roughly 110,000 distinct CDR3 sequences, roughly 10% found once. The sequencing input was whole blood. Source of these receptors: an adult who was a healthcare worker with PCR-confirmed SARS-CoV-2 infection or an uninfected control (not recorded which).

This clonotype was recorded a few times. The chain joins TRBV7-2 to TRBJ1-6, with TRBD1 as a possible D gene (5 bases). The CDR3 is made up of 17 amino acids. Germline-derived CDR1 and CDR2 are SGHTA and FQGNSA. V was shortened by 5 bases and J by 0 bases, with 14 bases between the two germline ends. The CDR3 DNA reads TGTGCCAGCAGCGTAGAGCGGGGGAGCTCCTATAATTCACCCCTCCACTTT. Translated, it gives CASSVERGSSYNSPLHF.

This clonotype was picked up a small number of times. The CDR3 here is CSAGGRRDNGVNEQFF. The CDR3 region has the DNA TGCAGCGCAGGGGGTCGTCGAGACAACGGTGTCAATGAGCAGTTCTTC. The V gene is TRBV29-1, the J gene TRBJ2-1; 7 positions match TRBD1. In germline, CDR1 is SQVTM, CDR2 ANQGSEA. With 7 bases clipped from V and 6 bases from J, the junction kept 18 bases outside the gene matches. This CDR3 contains 16 residues.

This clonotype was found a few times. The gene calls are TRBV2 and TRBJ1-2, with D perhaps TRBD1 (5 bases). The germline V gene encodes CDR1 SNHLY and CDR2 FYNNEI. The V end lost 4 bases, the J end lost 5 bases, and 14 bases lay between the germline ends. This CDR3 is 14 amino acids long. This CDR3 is CASSVDRGRYGYTF. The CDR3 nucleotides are TGTGCCAGCAGTGTAGATAGGGGACGGTATGGCTACACCTTC.

This CDR3 is CASSQGPQREVKNIQYF. The CDR3 bases are TGCGCCAGCAGCCAAGGCCCCCAGCGGGAGGTTAAAAACATTCAGTACTTC. The V gene is TRBV4-1, the J gene TRBJ2-4; 9 bases are shared with TRBD2. Germline values: CDR1 MGHRA, CDR2 YSYEKL. The CDR3 consists of 17 residues. After removal of 1 base from V and 4 bases from J, the junction contained 8 bases not matched to a gene.

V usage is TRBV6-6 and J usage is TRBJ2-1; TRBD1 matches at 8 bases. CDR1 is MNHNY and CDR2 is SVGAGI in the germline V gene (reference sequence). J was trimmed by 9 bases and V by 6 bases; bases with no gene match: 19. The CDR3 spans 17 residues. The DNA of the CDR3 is TGTGCCAGCAGGGACATAATAAGACAGGGGCCCTGGGGTGAGCAGTTCTTC. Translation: CASRDIIRQGPWGEQFF.

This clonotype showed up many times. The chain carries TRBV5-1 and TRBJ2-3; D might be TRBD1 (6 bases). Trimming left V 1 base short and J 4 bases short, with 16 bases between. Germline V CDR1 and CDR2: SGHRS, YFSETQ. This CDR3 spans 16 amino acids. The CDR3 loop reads CASSLTYGQRADTQYF. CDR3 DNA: TGCGCCAGCAGCTTGACCTACGGACAGCGCGCAGATACGCAGTATTTT.

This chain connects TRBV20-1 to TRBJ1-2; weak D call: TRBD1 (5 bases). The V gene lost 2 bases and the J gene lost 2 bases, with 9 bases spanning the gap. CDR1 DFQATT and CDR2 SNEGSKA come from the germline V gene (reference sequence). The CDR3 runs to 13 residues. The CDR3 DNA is TGCAGTGCTAGACGGGACGGGAACTATGGCTACACCTTC. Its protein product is CSARRDGNYGYTF.

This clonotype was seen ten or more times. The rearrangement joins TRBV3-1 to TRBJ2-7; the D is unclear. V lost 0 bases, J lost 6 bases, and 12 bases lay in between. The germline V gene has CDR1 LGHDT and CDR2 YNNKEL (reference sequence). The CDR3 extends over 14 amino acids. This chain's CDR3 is CASSQDHLSLEQYF. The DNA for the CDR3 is TGTGCCAGCAGCCAAGACCACCTCAGCCTCGAGCAGTACTTC.

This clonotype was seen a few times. The chain's CDR3 is CASLDRNSGNTIYF. In DNA form, the CDR3 reads TGTGCCAGCTTGGACAGGAACTCTGGAAACACCATATATTTT. The chain combines TRBV18 with TRBJ1-3; 7 bases match TRBD1. CDR3 size: 14 residues. Trimming cost V 7 bases and J 0 bases; bases outside gene matches: 3. Germline V CDR1 and CDR2: KGHSH, LQKENI.

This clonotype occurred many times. For the CDR3, the DNA is TGTGCCAGTGGGGGCTCGCGGGAGCAGTACTTC. It specifies CASGGSREQYF. This rearrangement joins TRBV19 to TRBJ2-7; TRBD1 is a possible D gene (6 bases). The V and J ends lost 8 bases and 7 bases respectively, with 12 bases between them. The germline V gene encodes CDR1 LNHDA and CDR2 SQIVND (reference sequence). This CDR3 has 11 amino acids.

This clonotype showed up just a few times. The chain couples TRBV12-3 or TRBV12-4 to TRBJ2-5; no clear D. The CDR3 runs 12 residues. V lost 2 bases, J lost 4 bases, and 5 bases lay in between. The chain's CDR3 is CASSLRVETQYF. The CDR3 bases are TGTGCCAGCAGTTTAAGGGTAGAGACCCAGTACTTC.

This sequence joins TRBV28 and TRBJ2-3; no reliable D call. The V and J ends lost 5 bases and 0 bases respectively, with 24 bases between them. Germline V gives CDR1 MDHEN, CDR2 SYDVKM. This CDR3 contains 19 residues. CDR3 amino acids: CASSPGRIRPQKSTDTQYF. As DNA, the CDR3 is TGTGCCAGCAGTCCCGGACGGATCCGGCCCCAAAAAAGCACAGATACGCAGTATTTT.

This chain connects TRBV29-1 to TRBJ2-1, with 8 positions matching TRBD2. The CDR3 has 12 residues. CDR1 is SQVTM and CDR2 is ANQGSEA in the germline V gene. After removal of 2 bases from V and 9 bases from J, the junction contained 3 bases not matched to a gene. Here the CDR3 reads CSVEQLAVEQFF. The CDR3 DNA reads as TGCAGCGTTGAACAACTAGCGGTTGAGCAGTTCTTC.